This T cell receptor (beta chain) was captured in a study of blood T cell repertoires in COVID-19 (dated by TCRdb to the early 2020s). The study in broad terms: Samples from collaborators originated in the United States, Italy and Spain and spanned both the acute and convalescent phases of COVID-19. Where available, HLA class I and class II types were taken from metadata supplied by the sample provider and were not determined by assay-based typing. The dataset comprised deeply sampled blood TCRbeta repertoires from subjects exposed to, actively infected with, or recovered from COVID-19. Sample metadata almost always included a de-identified subject ID, COVID-19 status, age in years and sex. The material from the prospective study consisted of cDNA or gDNA derived from T cells, B-cell-depleted T cells, or PBMCs. Samples were obtained from the ongoing ImmuneRACE study (first 160 participants) and from 1,254 subjects provided by 6 global collaborators. A freely available public database, intended as a resource for researchers studying the immune response to SARS-CoV-2, is where the repertoires were released. Results and caveats for the whole study, not just this receptor: The amount of clinical and demographic metadata varied by source and participant and was provided uncurated.

The immunoSEQ Assay, a bias-controlled multiplex PCR, was used to amplify TCRbeta CDR3 regions from genomic DNA. Processing in the source paper ran as follows. Within the assay, amplification of reference gene primers was used to estimate how many nucleated cells each sample contained. To quantify the absolute abundance of each unique TCRbeta CDR3 rearrangement, sequence reads were collapsed and filtered. Productive Simpson clonality was computed per sample as the square root of Simpson's diversity index over productive rearrangements. Imported from immuneACCESS, the table was reduced by TCRdb to in-frame sequences with V and J called. These copies leave out some clones; in studies compared against another copy, an unresolved V gene accounts for under half, and the cause of the remainder is not known. V, J and clone size are taken as reported in that table, and D and trimming were inferred from the DNA itself. The sample table shows roughly 240,000 clones, and 82% are seen once. Roughly 4.7% of the sample is taken by the ten largest.

This clone was seen a few times. The antigen it recognizes is unknown. Base qualities are not at hand, and no much larger clone is one base apart. Including the terminal cysteine and phenylalanine, the CDR3 comprises 18 residues. Only CDR3 DNA is held: 54 bases, read in frame from base 1. Reading the germline V gene gives CDR1 LGHNA and CDR2 YSLEER. V sheds 0 bases and J sheds 9 bases, leaving 21 bases between their ends. Collaborating institutions collected whole blood in K2EDTA tubes following their own protocols. Collaborator samples were shipped for TCRbeta analysis as frozen whole blood, isolated PBMCs, or DNA extracted from either sample type.

This clonotype was sampled from a woman between 65 and 79 years old with acute or convalescent COVID-19. In this chain, TRBV4-3 is recombined with TRBJ1-6; the D gene is unclear. Sample: peripheral blood. CDR3 protein: CASSQDIPGGVNRSPLHF. The DNA sequence is as follows: TGCGCCAGCAGCCAAGATATTCCGGGCGGGGTTAATCGTTCACCCCTCCACTTT.